Listed here is a single T cell receptor beta chain. Its cognate antigen is unknown. Each CDR3 protein is one row after TCRdb ran MiXCR on the RT-PCR reads. The sample lists about half a million distinct CDR3 sequences; approximately 7.7% were seen once. The data derive from a study of response to subunit inactivated influenza vaccine. Germline V gene sequence: CDR1 LGHNA, CDR2 YSLEER. CDR3 size: 14 residues. Trimming removed 1 base from V and 4 bases from J, with 10 bases in between. Study results and limitations: Authors suggested that a seasonal influenza vaccination recruits few new T cells each time.

The chain is built from TRBV4-3 and TRBJ1-1; D possibly corresponds to TRBD1 (5 bases). The clonotype was recovered from a man aged 50-75 years who received an inactivated influenza vaccine. This specimen was PBMCs from blood, taken 23 to 25 months after vaccination. CDR3 DNA sequence: TGCGCCAGCAGCCAAGGACCAGGGAGCACTGAAGCTTTCTTT. This translates into CASSQGPGSTEAFF.